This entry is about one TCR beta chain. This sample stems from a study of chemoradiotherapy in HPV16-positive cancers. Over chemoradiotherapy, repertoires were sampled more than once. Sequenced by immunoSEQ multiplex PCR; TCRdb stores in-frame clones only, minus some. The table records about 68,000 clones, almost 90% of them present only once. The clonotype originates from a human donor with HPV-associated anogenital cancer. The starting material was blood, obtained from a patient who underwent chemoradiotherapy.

CDR3 loop: CASRGPVYEQYF. For the CDR3, the DNA is TGTGCCAGTCGGGGTCCCGTCTACGAGCAGTACTTC. V and J are TRBV6-5 and TRBJ2-7; tentatively, D is TRBD2 (5 bases). Trimming removed 9 bases from V and 3 bases from J, with 12 bases in between. Germline V lookup: CDR1 MNHEY, CDR2 SVGAGI. This CDR3 has 12 amino acids.